The 31 T cell receptor beta chains given below trace back to one sample, sequenced in a study of lymphopenia after photon versus proton radiotherapy. The table came from immunoSEQ multiplex PCR; TCRdb's copy has only in-frame clones and leaves some out. The sample consists of approximately 65,000 clones, approximately 90% of them appearing once. This specimen was peripheral blood, taken from a patient treated with photon-based radiotherapy. The receptors were sampled from a woman between 65 and 79 years old with pancreatic cancer.

The rearrangement links TRBV5-1 to TRBJ2-1; 10 nucleotides align to TRBD2. The length of the CDR3 is 14 residues. Germline values: CDR1 SGHRS, CDR2 YFSETQ. Trimming took 9 bases from V and 7 from J; bases not matched to a gene: 10. The CDR3, as DNA: TGCGCCACCCAGCGGGAGGGCGTAAGGAATGAGCAGTTCTTC. Translated, it gives CATQREGVRNEQFF.

CDR3 coding DNA: TGCGCCAGCAGCCCAAGAGCGGCAGGGAACACCTACGAGCAGTACTTC. This translates into CASSPRAAGNTYEQYF. The rearrangement joins TRBV4-1 to TRBJ2-7; the D gene could be TRBD1 or TRBD2 (5 bases each). In germline, CDR1 is MGHRA, CDR2 YSYEKL. This CDR3 is built from 16 residues. Trimming removed 4 bases from V and 2 bases from J, with 18 bases in between.

The chain recombines TRBV5-4 with TRBJ1-1; the match to TRBD1 covers 7 bases. The CDR3 contains 15 residues. In germline, CDR1 is SGHNT, CDR2 YYREEE (reference sequence). J was trimmed by 6 bases and V by 1 base; bases with no gene match: 9. This chain's CDR3 is CASSLRDSIKSEAFF. The CDR3, as DNA: TGTGCCAGCAGCTTGAGGGACAGCATCAAGTCTGAAGCTTTCTTT. The whole variable domain, remainder taken from reference TRBV5-4 and TRBJ1-1, is ETGVTQSPTHLIKTRGQQVTLRCSSQSGHNTVSWYQQALGQGPQFIFQYYREEENGRGNFPPRFSGLQFPNYSSELNVNALELDDSALYLCASSLRDSIKSEAFFGQGTRLTVV.

The chain uses TRBV28 and TRBJ2-5; D might be TRBD2 (5 bases). Germline CDR1 MDHEN, CDR2 SYDVKM. The CDR3 is 12 residues long. The V and J ends lost 3 bases and 3 bases respectively, with 5 bases between them. CDR3: CASSFGEETQYF. The CDR3 DNA reads as TGTGCCAGCAGTTTCGGGGAAGAGACCCAGTACTTC.

This clone was observed once. The chain uses TRBV10-3 and TRBJ2-7; D not resolved. The V and J ends lost 4 bases and 5 bases respectively, with 12 bases between them. Germline V gene sequence: CDR1 ENHRY, CDR2 SYGVKD. The CDR3 runs to 13 residues. CDR3 coding DNA: TGTGCCATCAGTGCCCTGGGCGTCCACGAGCAGTACTTC. This gives the protein CAISALGVHEQYF.

V and J are TRBV5-5 and TRBJ1-2; D remains ambiguous. Germline V gene lookup returns CDR1 SGHKS and CDR2 YYEKEE (reference sequence). The CDR3 spans 12 residues. The germline V and J ends were trimmed by 4 bases and 5 bases, with 9 bases remaining between them. The CDR3: CASSQNEYGYTF. The CDR3 DNA reads TGTGCCAGCAGCCAAAACGAGTATGGCTACACCTTC.

The chain carries TRBV10-3 and TRBJ2-5, with D perhaps matching TRBD1 or TRBD2 (5 bases each). The CDR3 loop spans 14 amino acids. Germline-derived CDR1 and CDR2 are ENHRY and SYGVKD. With 7 bases removed from V and 5 bases from J, the gap between germline ends came to 17 bases. The CDR3 DNA follows: TGTGCCATCAAACGGGACCCTCTAACGGAGACCCAGTACTTC. It encodes CAIKRDPLTETQYF.

The chain recombines TRBV5-1 with TRBJ2-3; TRBD1 aligns across 11 bases. Losses at the gene ends were 4 bases for V and 1 base for J; bases not matched to a gene: 5. The germline V gene encodes CDR1 SGHRS and CDR2 YFSETQ. The CDR3 length is 16 residues. Written as DNA, the CDR3 is TGCGCCAGCAGCCCGGGACAGGGGGTCCGCACAGATACGCAGTATTTT. Its translation: CASSPGQGVRTDTQYF.

The CDR3 region has the DNA TGTGCCAGCAGTTTGCACATACCGGGAGCCAGAGCTTTCTTT. Encoded protein: CASSLHIPGARAFF. The rearrangement links TRBV28 to TRBJ1-1; D remains unclear. The germline gives CDR1 MDHEN, CDR2 SYDVKM. The CDR3 spans 14 residues. The V gene lost 3 bases and the J gene lost 10 bases, with 18 bases spanning the gap. Based on the CDR3 plus reference TRBV28 and TRBJ1-1, the full variable domain is DVKVTQSSRYLVKRTGEKVFLECVQDMDHENMFWYRQDPGLGLRLIYFSYDVKMKEKGDIPEGYSVSREKKERFSLILESASTNQTSMYLCASSLHIPGARAFFGQGTRLTVV.

The CDR3 nucleotides are TGCGCCAGCAGCTTGGAGCTGGCGAACACCGGGGAGCTGTTTTTT. Protein: CASSLELANTGELFF. The chain links TRBV5-1 to TRBJ2-2; no clear D. Trimming removed 0 bases at V and 0 bases at J, with 6 bases between. The germline CDR1 and CDR2 sequences are SGHRS and YFSETQ. The CDR3 is 15 residues long.

This chain joins TRBV28 and TRBJ1-1; maybe TRBD1 (5 bases). V lost 2 bases, J lost 2 bases, and 18 bases lay in between. Germline values: CDR1 MDHEN, CDR2 SYDVKM. The CDR3 consists of 17 residues. DNA for the CDR3: TGTGCCAGCAGTTTAGTGCCTCGGGGGTTTGCAAACACTGAAGCTTTCTTT. Protein product: CASSLVPRGFANTEAFF.

The chain is built from TRBV10-3 and TRBJ2-1, with D perhaps TRBD1 or TRBD2 (5 bases each). V was cut by 1 base and J by 7 bases, with 17 bases left in between. The CDR3 contains 16 residues. Germline CDR1 ENHRY, CDR2 SYGVKD. The chain's CDR3 is CAISELPSGRGNEQFF. CDR3 bases: TGTGCCATCAGTGAGTTACCATCGGGAAGGGGTAATGAGCAGTTCTTC.

The chain employs TRBV2 and TRBJ2-1; 13 bases are shared with TRBD2. The germline gives CDR1 SNHLY, CDR2 FYNNEI. V trimming: 6 bases; J trimming: 7 bases; junction bases outside the gene matches: 9. CDR3 size: 16 residues. CDR3 nucleotides: TGTGCCAGCAGCCTCCGGACTAGCGGGAGTTCTAATGAGCAGTTCTTC. This gives the protein CASSLRTSGSSNEQFF.

V is TRBV5-4 and J is TRBJ2-7; tentatively, D is TRBD2 (6 bases). The germline gives CDR1 SGHNT, CDR2 YYREEE (reference sequence). This CDR3 region has 13 residues. V gave up 6 bases and J gave up 6 bases, with 16 bases separating them. The CDR3 sequence is CASTTWGEREQYF. The DNA of the CDR3 is TGTGCCAGCACCACCTGGGGGGAACGCGAGCAGTACTTC.

The J gene is TRBJ2-2, the V gene TRBV4-2; D unclear. Looked up from germline, CDR1 is LGHNA and CDR2 is YNFKEQ. This CDR3 has 14 residues. The V end was cut by 0 bases, the J end by 2 bases, with 4 bases between. CDR3 sequence: CASSQDSNTGELFF. CDR3 coding DNA: TGTGCCAGCAGCCAAGACTCTAACACCGGGGAGCTGTTTTTT.

The chain combines TRBV2 with TRBJ2-6; D gene uncertain. The CDR3 is 17 amino acids. Trimming removed 4 bases from V and 0 bases from J, with 13 bases in between. The germline gives CDR1 SNHLY, CDR2 FYNNEI. For the CDR3, the DNA is TGTGCCAGCAGTGCAAAGGGCTTAAGCTCTGGGGCCAACGTCCTGACTTTC. Translated: CASSAKGLSSGANVLTF.

The genes are TRBV7-3 and TRBJ2-3, with 12 bases identical to TRBD2. CDR3 size: 18 residues. CDR1 and CDR2 from the germline V gene are SGHTA and FQGTGA. The V gene end was trimmed by 3 bases and the J gene end by 3 bases; junction bases not matched to a gene: 10. The chain's CDR3 is CASSFHSKTSGRTDTQYF. CDR3 DNA: TGTGCCAGCAGCTTCCACTCTAAGACTAGCGGGAGAACAGATACGCAGTATTTT.

The chain has TRBV7-9 and TRBJ2-2, with 8 bases fitting TRBD2. Germline V gene sequence: CDR1 SEHNR, CDR2 FQNEAQ (reference sequence). The J segment lost 6 bases and the V segment lost 5 bases, leaving 20 bases of the junction unmatched. The CDR3 sequence is 19 residues long. CDR3: CASSPAVNGAGGRAGELFF. The CDR3 DNA reads as TGTGCCAGCAGCCCAGCGGTTAATGGTGCGGGAGGAAGGGCCGGGGAGCTGTTTTTT.

This chain connects TRBV21-1 to TRBJ2-3; the table's D call of TRBD1 was not tested on the DNA. TRBV21-1 is given as a pseudogene. This CDR3 contains 16 residues. CDR3 region: CASSKVEGVNTDTQYF. CDR3 DNA: TGTGCCAGCAGCAAAGTTGAGGGGGTCAACACAGATACGCAGTATTTT.

V is TRBV4-3 and J is TRBJ1-2, with no clear D. CDR1 is LGHNA, CDR2 YSLEER, per germline. V was clipped by 1 base and J by 3 bases, with 12 bases between them. The CDR3 consists of 15 residues. The CDR3: CASSQVRVQYYGYTF. The CDR3, as DNA: TGCGCCAGCAGCCAAGTTCGCGTACAGTACTATGGCTACACCTTC.

This chain uses TRBV14 with TRBJ1-2; 7 nucleotides match TRBD1. CDR1 SGHDN and CDR2 FVKESK come from the germline V gene. This CDR3 is 16 amino acids long. V trimming: 1 base; J trimming: 7 bases; junction bases outside the gene matches: 12. This chain's CDR3 is CASSQALTGRSGGYTF. CDR3 DNA sequence: TGTGCCAGCAGCCAAGCTCTGACAGGGAGGTCGGGTGGCTACACCTTC.

This chain links TRBV5-4 with TRBJ2-3; 7 nucleotides align to TRBD2. V lost 0 bases, J lost 5 bases, and 3 bases stayed unmatched. This CDR3 contains 14 residues. Per the germline V gene, CDR1 is SGHNT and CDR2 is YYREEE (reference sequence). The CDR3 nucleotides read TGTGCCAGCAGCTTGGAGGTAGCGGGAGATACGCAGTATTTT. This gives the protein CASSLEVAGDTQYF.

The chain recombines TRBV5-1 with TRBJ1-1, with unresolved D. V dropped 4 bases and J dropped 1 base, with 5 bases sitting between them. Germline CDR1 is SGHRS and CDR2 is YFSETQ. The CDR3 length is 12 residues. In DNA, the CDR3 is TGCGCCAGCAGCGAGGGGAACACTGAAGCTTTCTTT. It codes for CASSEGNTEAFF.

The CDR3 loop reads CASSLTQATQYF. The CDR3 DNA sequence: TGTGCCAGCAGCTTGACCCAGGCTACGCAGTATTTT. The chain carries TRBV5-4 and TRBJ2-3; D call uncertain. Trimming removed 1 base from V and 8 bases from J, with 8 bases in between. The germline gives CDR1 SGHNT, CDR2 YYREEE (reference sequence). The CDR3 is 12 residues long.

This clone was seen once. The rearrangement links TRBV5-5 to TRBJ1-1, with D possibly TRBD1 on 6 matching bases. Germline V gene sequence: CDR1 SGHKS, CDR2 YYEKEE (reference sequence). This CDR3 has 15 amino acids. Trimming left V 4 bases short and J 2 bases short, with 15 bases between. CDR3 residues: CASSTPGVVNTEAFF. DNA for the CDR3: TGTGCCAGCAGCACCCCAGGGGTTGTTAACACTGAAGCTTTCTTT.

The chain has TRBV4-2 and TRBJ2-5; TRBD2 matches at 12 bases. The ends lost 0 bases at V and 4 bases at J; junction bases unmatched: 6. CDR1 is LGHNA, CDR2 YNFKEQ, per germline. This CDR3 comprises 17 residues. CDR3 nucleotides: TGTGCCAGCAGCCAAGAAGGGGCGACTAGCGGGAGAGAGACCCAGTACTTC. Residues: CASSQEGATSGRETQYF.

The gene calls are TRBV6-1 and TRBJ2-2; a weak D match, TRBD1 (6 bases). V was shortened by 6 bases and J by 5 bases, with 10 bases between the two germline ends. Per germline, CDR1 MNHNS and CDR2 SASEGT. The CDR3 contains 13 residues. The CDR3 DNA sequence: TGTGCCAGCAGCTGGACAGTAACCGGGGAGCTGTTTTTT. It specifies CASSWTVTGELFF.

The gene calls are TRBV9 and TRBJ1-5; 9 bases map to TRBD1. CDR1 is SGDLS and CDR2 is YYNGEE in the germline V gene. V gave up 3 bases and J gave up 6 bases; unmatched junction bases: 4. The CDR3 spans 14 residues. The CDR3: CASSATGGSQPQHF. CDR3 in DNA: TGTGCCAGCAGCGCGACAGGGGGAAGTCAGCCCCAGCATTTT. The full variable domain, its missing parts supplied by reference TRBV9 and TRBJ1-5, is DSGVTQTPKHLITATGQRVTLRCSPRSGDLSVYWYQQSLDQGLQFLIQYYNGEERAKGNILERFSAQQFPDLHSELNLSSLELGDSALYFCASSATGGSQPQHFGDGTRLSIL.

The chain carries TRBV7-2 and TRBJ2-1; TRBD2 matches 12 bases. The CDR3 is 17 residues long. CDR1 and CDR2 from the germline V gene are SGHTA and FQGNSA. V was clipped by 5 bases and J by 9 bases; unmatched bases: 14. In DNA, the CDR3 is TGTGCCAGCAGCCGCTTACCTCTAGCGGGAGGGGGGGTTGAGCAGTTCTTC. Translated: CASSRLPLAGGGVEQFF. Full variable domain (rest looked up from reference TRBV7-2 and TRBJ2-1): GAGVSQSPSNKVTEKGKDVELRCDPISGHTALYWYRQSLGQGLEFLIYFQGNSAPDKSGLPSDRFSAERTGGSVSTLTIQRTQQEDSAVYLCASSRLPLAGGGVEQFFGPGTRLTVL.

The chain employs TRBV6-1 and TRBJ2-7; D is perhaps TRBD1 or TRBD2 (6 bases each). Germline V gives CDR1 MNHNS, CDR2 SASEGT. CDR3 size: 15 residues. Trimming pared 0 bases from V and 0 bases from J, leaving 9 bases between. Here the CDR3 DNA reads TGTGCCAGCAGTGAAGCAGGGGGGACCTCCTACGAGCAGTACTTC. This translates into CASSEAGGTSYEQYF.

This chain links TRBV7-8 with TRBJ2-1, with 10 positions matching TRBD1. Germline CDR1 and CDR2: SGHVS and FQNEAQ. The V gene end was trimmed by 5 bases and the J gene end by 15 bases; junction bases not matched to a gene: 10. CDR3 length equals 13 residues. The DNA for the CDR3 is TGTGCCAGCAGCCTAACCCGGACAGGGGGACTGTTCTTC. It encodes CASSLTRTGGLFF.